The clone carrying this T cell receptor beta chain has more than one count but fewer than ten. Antigen: not known. This record belongs to a study of post-analysis software for immune sequencing data. Germline assignment: CDR1 ENHRY and CDR2 SYGVKD. The CDR3 is 12 amino acids. Trimming pared 0 bases from V and 11 bases from J, leaving 10 bases between. The TCR beta cDNA libraries carried unique molecular identifiers. TCRdb itself ran the PCR reads through MiXCR, one entry per CDR3 protein. The sample lists hundreds of thousands of distinct CDR3 sequences, roughly 38% occurring once. Study results and limitations: With TRBV5-6, TRBV5-1 and TRBV20-1 included, about five TRBV segments were more frequent in patients than in controls.

The chain uses TRBV10-3 and TRBJ1-2; D is unclear. Sequencing input: blood. The TCR comes from a girl between 5 and 17 years old with multiple sclerosis. In nucleotides, the CDR3 is TGTGCCATCAGTGAGTCGACCTTAGGGTACACCTTC. As protein: CAISESTLGYTF.